These T cell receptor beta chains were read from a single sample in a study of blood T cell repertoires in COVID-19. Profiled with immunoSEQ multiplex PCR; TCRdb holds only in-frame clones, not every one. This table holds about 300,000 clones, roughly nine tenths found once. Sequenced material: peripheral blood. The origin of the receptors is a man aged 18 to 29 who had recovered from COVID-19. Both conserved end residues are part of each CDR3. The D gene is left open where the match is weak. Some rows mark clone size as missing; the rest say once, few, many or name a class of expanded clone.

cdr3_nt: TGTGCCAGCAGCTTGGGGGGGCATCATAATCAGCCCCAGCATTTT
cdr3_aa: CASSLGGHHNQPQHF
j_call: TRBJ1-5
v_call: TRBV5-6
d_call: NA
clone_size: NA

cdr3_nt: TGCAGCGTCCTTCAGGGGGCTAATTCCTACGAGCAGTACTTC
cdr3_aa: CSVLQGANSYEQYF
j_call: TRBJ2-7
v_call: TRBV29-1
d_call: TRBD1
clone_size: NA

cdr3_nt: TGTGCCAGCTCCGAGGTGGGAGACCCCTACAATGAGCAGTTCTTC
cdr3_aa: CASSEVGDPYNEQFF
j_call: TRBJ2-1
v_call: TRBV18
d_call: NA
clone_size: NA

cdr3_nt: TGTGCCAGCAGCGTAGGGACTAGCGGGACCCCCTACGAGCAGTACTTC
cdr3_aa: CASSVGTSGTPYEQYF
j_call: TRBJ2-7
v_call: TRBV9
d_call: TRBD2
clone_size: few

cdr3_nt: TGTGCCAGCAGACAGGGGTCTGGCTACACCTTC
cdr3_aa: CASRQGSGYTF
j_call: TRBJ1-2
v_call: TRBV7-3
d_call: TRBD1
clone_size: NA

cdr3_nt: TGTGCCAGCAGCCAAGATCCGGGGTACACTGAAGCTTTCTTT
cdr3_aa: CASSQDPGYTEAFF
j_call: TRBJ1-1
v_call: TRBV4-2
d_call: NA
clone_size: NA

cdr3_nt: TGTGCCAGCAGAACGGGGAGCACTGAAGCTTTCTTT
cdr3_aa: CASRTGSTEAFF
j_call: TRBJ1-1
v_call: TRBV2
d_call: NA
clone_size: NA

cdr3_nt: TGTGCCAGCAGCCCCTCGAGGGGGTACGGCTACACCTTC
cdr3_aa: CASSPSRGYGYTF
j_call: TRBJ1-2
v_call: TRBV6-5
d_call: NA
clone_size: NA

cdr3_nt: TGTGCCAGCAGTTACTCGACAGGTTACGAGCAGTACTTC
cdr3_aa: CASSYSTGYEQYF
j_call: TRBJ2-7
v_call: TRBV6-5
d_call: NA
clone_size: NA

cdr3_nt: TGTGCCAGCAGTTCAGGGGGACGGTACGAGCAGTACTTC
cdr3_aa: CASSSGGRYEQYF
j_call: TRBJ2-7
v_call: TRBV2
d_call: TRBD1
clone_size: NA